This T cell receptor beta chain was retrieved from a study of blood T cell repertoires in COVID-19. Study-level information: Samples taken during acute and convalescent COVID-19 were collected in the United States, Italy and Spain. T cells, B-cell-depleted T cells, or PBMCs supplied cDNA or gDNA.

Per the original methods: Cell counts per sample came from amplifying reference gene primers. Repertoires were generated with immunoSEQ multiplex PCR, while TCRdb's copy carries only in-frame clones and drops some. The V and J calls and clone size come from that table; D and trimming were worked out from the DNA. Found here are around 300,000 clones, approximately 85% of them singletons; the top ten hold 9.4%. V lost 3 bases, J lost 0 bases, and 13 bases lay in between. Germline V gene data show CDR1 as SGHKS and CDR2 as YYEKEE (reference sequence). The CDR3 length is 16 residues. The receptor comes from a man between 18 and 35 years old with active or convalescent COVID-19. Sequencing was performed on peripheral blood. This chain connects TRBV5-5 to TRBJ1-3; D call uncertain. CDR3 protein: CASSSTERSSGNTIYF. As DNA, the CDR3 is TGTGCCAGCAGCTCGACCGAGAGGAGCTCTGGAAACACCATATATTTT.